The T cell receptor beta chain described here comes from a study of blood T cell repertoires in COVID-19. Produced via immunoSEQ multiplex PCR; TCRdb's table is partial and in-frame only. This table holds 180,000 or so clones, more than 85% found once. The receptor comes from a man between 18 and 35 years old with acute or convalescent COVID-19. The sample comprised peripheral blood.

The CDR3 here is CASSWGTVNSYEQYF. The CDR3 DNA reads as TGTGCCAGCAGCTGGGGGACAGTTAACTCCTACGAGCAGTACTTC. The gene calls are TRBV5-8 and TRBJ2-7; 7 bases are a match to TRBD1. Trimming cost V 3 bases and J 0 bases; bases outside gene matches: 6. This CDR3 contains 15 residues. Germline V gene data show CDR1 as SGHTS and CDR2 as YDEGEE.